The 18 T cell receptor beta chains in this list originate from one sample, sequenced in a study of blood T cells in healthy people across ages. For the second PCR, which ran for about 7 to 12 cycles, a sample-barcoded 5' primer and a J-beta primer mix were used. TCRdb itself ran the 5' RACE reads through MiXCR, one entry per CDR3 protein. The sample holds approximately 1,700,000 distinct CDR3 sequences, about two fifths seen once. Sequencing was done on a sample of blood. Receptors were obtained from a human donor in good health.

This chain links TRBV20-1 with TRBJ1-2, with TRBD1 as a possible D gene (6 bases). V was clipped by 6 bases and J by 6 bases, with 20 bases between them. CDR3 length: 14 amino acids. CDR1 DFQATT and CDR2 SNEGSKA come from the germline V gene (reference sequence). As DNA, the CDR3 is TGCAGTGCAGGGGCCGGGACACCTAGGGATGGCTACACCTTC. As protein: CSAGAGTPRDGYTF.

V usage is TRBV27 and J usage is TRBJ2-1, with a weak D call TRBD2 (5 bases). V was shortened by 4 bases and J by 4 bases, with 14 bases between the two germline ends. The CDR3 has 15 amino acids. Germline V gene sequence: CDR1 MNHEY, CDR2 SMNVEV (reference sequence). The CDR3 nucleotides read TGTGCCAGCAGTTCCGAGGCCGGAGGATACAATGAGCAGTTCTTC. It encodes CASSSEAGGYNEQFF.

This clonotype was recorded a few times. V usage is TRBV12-3 or TRBV12-4 and J usage is TRBJ1-2; maybe TRBD1 (6 bases). The CDR3 totals 14 residues. The germline V and J ends were trimmed by 5 bases and 4 bases, with 14 bases remaining between them. The CDR3 DNA reads as TGTGCCAGCAGTAAGGACAGAGCTACCTATGGCTACACCTTC. It encodes CASSKDRATYGYTF.

CDR3 nucleotide sequence: TGTGCCAGCAGTTTCTCTAGCGGGGGGGCGGTTTATGAGCAGTTCTTC. Translated, it gives CASSFSSGGAVYEQFF. The chain couples TRBV27 to TRBJ2-1; TRBD2 agrees at 12 bases. Germline V gives CDR1 MNHEY, CDR2 SMNVEV (reference sequence). V was pared by 3 bases and J by 8 bases, with 8 bases of the junction left unmatched. The CDR3 has 16 amino acids.

The chain employs TRBV7-2 and TRBJ1-5; D gene unclear. Per germline, CDR1 SGHTA and CDR2 FQGNSA. The CDR3 is made up of 15 amino acids. V was shortened by 1 base and J by 2 bases, with 9 bases between the two germline ends. CDR3 region: CASSLEMAGNQPQHF. The CDR3 DNA reads TGTGCCAGCAGCTTAGAGATGGCAGGCAATCAGCCCCAGCATTTT.

This clonotype was counted between two and nine times. V and J are TRBV19 and TRBJ1-2, with a weak D call TRBD1 (5 bases). The CDR3 covers 13 residues. The V and J ends lost 2 bases and 7 bases respectively, with 11 bases between them. Germline CDR1 reads LNHDA; CDR2 reads SQIVND (reference sequence). CDR3 sequence reads: CASSIRGTGGYTF. The CDR3, as DNA: TGTGCCAGTAGTATAAGGGGTACCGGTGGCTACACCTTC.

This clonotype was seen a few times. The rearrangement links TRBV20-1 to TRBJ2-7; TRBD1 matches 9 bases. The length of the CDR3 is 16 residues. Looked up from germline, CDR1 is DFQATT and CDR2 is SNEGSKA (reference sequence). The junction had 13 bases not matched to a gene; V was cut back by 5 bases and J by 2 bases. CDR3 loop: CSALDLVQGATYEQYF. CDR3 sequence (DNA): TGCAGTGCTCTAGATCTCGTACAGGGGGCAACCTACGAGCAGTACTTC.

The gene calls are TRBV2 and TRBJ1-5; 7 bases align to TRBD1. J gave up 4 bases and V 7 bases, and 4 bases lay outside the gene matches. The germline CDR1 and CDR2 sequences are SNHLY and FYNNEI. This CDR3 region has 13 residues. The CDR3 loop reads CASKDRANQPQHF. The CDR3 DNA reads TGTGCCAGCAAAGACAGGGCTAATCAGCCCCAGCATTTT.

This clonotype was found once. The J gene is TRBJ2-5, the V gene TRBV25-1, with a tentative D call TRBD2 (5 bases). Trimming pared 6 bases from V and 5 bases from J, leaving 25 bases between. Germline V gene sequence: CDR1 MGHDK, CDR2 SYGVNS. The CDR3 runs to 17 residues. The CDR3 reads CASSSMEEGWAAETQYF. The CDR3 region has the DNA TGTGCCAGCAGCAGCATGGAAGAGGGTTGGGCTGCGGAGACCCAGTACTTC.

The chain employs TRBV10-3 and TRBJ1-4; D is unclear. CDR3 length equals 14 residues. CDR1 ENHRY and CDR2 SYGVKD come from the germline V gene. Trimming removed 4 bases at V and 5 bases at J, with 11 bases between. CDR3 protein: CAISALPTNEKLFF. As DNA, the CDR3 is TGTGCCATCAGTGCTCTTCCTACGAATGAAAAACTGTTTTTT.

This clonotype came up many times. This chain uses TRBV5-1 with TRBJ2-3; 13 positions match TRBD2. V lost 1 base, J lost 3 bases, and 2 bases stayed unmatched. Germline values: CDR1 SGHRS, CDR2 YFSETQ. CDR3 length: 16 residues. The CDR3 bases are TGCGCCAGCAGCTTGACTAGCGGGGGGGGAACAGATACGCAGTATTTT. Its translation is CASSLTSGGGTDTQYF.

V and J are TRBV11-3 and TRBJ2-5, with 8 bases identical to TRBD2. There are 15 residues in the CDR3. From germline, CDR1 is SGHNT and CDR2 YENEEA. V trimming: 0 bases; J trimming: 5 bases; junction bases outside the gene matches: 5. CDR3 amino acids: CASSLEGSGVETQYF. The CDR3 bases are TGTGCCAGCAGCTTAGAGGGTAGCGGGGTGGAGACCCAGTACTTC.

The V and J genes are TRBV4-1 and TRBJ1-1; D is perhaps TRBD1 (6 bases). V lost 8 bases to trimming and J lost 7 bases, with 17 bases between them. There are 13 residues in the CDR3. In germline, CDR1 is MGHRA, CDR2 YSYEKL. The CDR3 sequence is CASSTGETHEAFF. CDR3 in DNA: TGCGCCAGCTCGACAGGAGAGACACATGAAGCTTTCTTT.

The CDR3 region has the DNA TGTGCCAGCAGCATAACCGTAGCGGGGGCAGGGTACGAGCAGTACTTC. The encoded protein is CASSITVAGAGYEQYF. The chain links TRBV7-2 to TRBJ2-5, with TRBD2 identical over 9 bases. Gene TRBJ2-7 matches the end of the DNA better, so the J call may be wrong. This CDR3 is 16 amino acids long. Germline V gene lookup returns CDR1 SGHTA and CDR2 FQGNSA.

This chain joins TRBV10-3 and TRBJ2-3; TRBD2 matches 8 bases. The V and J ends lost 4 bases and 0 bases, in that order; junction bases with no gene match: 15. The CDR3 runs 19 residues. Germline loops: CDR1 ENHRY, CDR2 SYGVKD. CDR3 region: CAISGLLLLLADSTDTQYF. The CDR3 DNA is TGTGCCATCAGTGGACTGTTGCTTTTACTAGCGGACAGCACAGATACGCAGTATTTT.

This chain uses TRBV4-3 with TRBJ2-3, with TRBD1 matching over 7 bases. Germline CDR1 and CDR2: LGHNA and YSLEER. The CDR3 extends over 15 amino acids. The junction had 6 bases not matched to a gene; V was cut back by 1 base and J by 5 bases. CDR3 protein: CASSQVGAGGDTQYF. The CDR3, as DNA: TGCGCCAGCAGCCAAGTTGGGGCAGGGGGAGATACGCAGTATTTT.

This clonotype was counted between two and nine times. The V and J genes are TRBV6-6 and TRBJ2-1, with D unresolved. Per the germline V gene, CDR1 is MNHNY and CDR2 is SVGAGI (reference sequence). With 0 bases removed from V and 6 bases from J, the gap between germline ends came to 6 bases. The length of the CDR3 is 13 residues. The CDR3 sequence: CASSYSGPNEQFF. CDR3 bases: TGTGCCAGCAGTTACTCGGGTCCCAATGAGCAGTTCTTC.

In this sample, this clonotype turned up a few times. The chain combines TRBV5-1 with TRBJ2-7; maybe TRBD1 (6 bases). Per the germline V gene, CDR1 is SGHRS and CDR2 is YFSETQ. V was cut by 0 bases and J by 5 bases, with 21 bases left in between. The CDR3 runs to 17 residues. Here the CDR3 DNA reads TGCGCCAGCAGCTTGGAGGTCCAGGGGAGAGTCGGCCACGAGCAGTACTTC. Translated, it gives CASSLEVQGRVGHEQYF.